The clone carrying this T cell receptor beta chain came up a few times. Its matching antigen is unknown. Noted treatment: oral pan-JAK inhibitor, 5-10 mg twice daily. These data are taken from a study of CD8+ T cells in alopecia areata. As for the study in general: Scoring of severity for treated patients was based on percentage of affected scalp area. Overall study findings and caveats: Many expanded lesional clones stayed in scalp and blood while on tofacitinib. TCR sharing across patients was less clear than in mice, possibly HLA-related. Scalp clonality and expanded CD8+ clones among the top 100 were significantly decreased by tofacitinib.

Extraction of RNA preceded its reverse transcription into cDNA, which served as the sequencing template. Sequencing used immunoSEQ multiplex PCR; TCRdb keeps in-frame clones, though not all of them. This table has some 180,000 clones, approximately 50% appearing once. The CDR3 has 13 amino acids. Germline CDR1 SGHTA, CDR2 FQGNSA. V lost 1 base, J lost 12 bases, and 12 bases lay in between. The TCR was taken from a human donor with alopecia areata. Sequenced material: CD8+ T cells sorted from blood, taken at roughly week 53, from a patient treated with tofacitinib. The genes are TRBV7-2 and TRBJ1-4; D not resolved. CDR3 bases: TGTGCCAGCAGCTTAGGGACCATGGTGGAACTGTTTTTT. Its protein is CASSLGTMVELFF.